This T cell receptor beta chain was sequenced in a study of blood T cells in healthy people across ages. Findings and caveats of the study: Roughly linearly, TCR beta diversity per million T cells fell as age increased.

Through a sample-barcoded 5' primer and a J-beta primer mix, a second PCR was run for roughly 6 to 11 cycles. Every molecule of cDNA carried a tag from a template-switch adaptor with 12 random nucleotides. TCRdb processed the 5' RACE reads anew with MiXCR; each CDR3 protein has one entry. The sample carries 600,000 or so distinct CDR3 sequences, around 20% recorded once. Unmatched junction bases numbered 6, after V lost 1 base and J lost 4 bases. The CDR3 length is 17 residues. The germline CDR1 and CDR2 sequences are LGHNA and YNFKEQ. This clonotype was detected only a few times. Antigen: not known. Each donor had approximately 10 milliliters of peripheral blood drawn. Total RNA was extracted at no less than 6 micrograms per sample.

The receptor was derived from an older man in good health. The V call is TRBV4-2, the J call TRBJ2-2; 10 bases align to TRBD1. The sequencing input was blood. The CDR3, as DNA: TGTGCCAGCAGCCAAGTTCAAGGACAGGGGGTCACCGGGGAGCTGTTTTTT. It yields the protein CASSQVQGQGVTGELFF.